The 17 T cell receptor beta chains below all came from one sample that was sequenced in a study of CD8 T cells in ankylosing spondylitis. Study-level findings and limits: Ankylosing spondylitis blood seemed to carry a telltale TCR beta motif made of under ten highly homologous variants.

Each CDR3 protein gets one entry after TCRdb re-called the 5' RACE reads with MiXCR. Here the sample spans approximately 300,000 distinct CDR3 sequences, approximately 8.2% being singletons. For these TCRs, the target antigens are not known. Specimen: blood, either unsorted or a sorted T cell fraction (not recorded which). These receptors originate from a male donor with ankylosing spondylitis.

V is TRBV15 and J is TRBJ2-3; D unresolved. This CDR3 is built from 14 residues. Germline CDR1 LNHNV, CDR2 YYDKDF (reference sequence). Trimming shortened V by 5 bases and J by 6 bases, and 15 bases separated the two germline ends. This CDR3 reads CATSATVYRDTQYF. The CDR3 coding sequence is TGTGCCACCAGCGCCACGGTCTACCGCGATACGCAGTATTTT.

The chain recombines TRBV7-2 with TRBJ2-3, with TRBD1 as a possible D gene (6 bases). Germline loops: CDR1 SGHTA, CDR2 FQGNSA. The CDR3 is 15 amino acids. V was pared by 3 bases and J by 0 bases, with 10 bases between. The DNA for the CDR3 is TGTGCCAGCAGCTTTAAGGGGGTGAGCACAGATACGCAGTATTTT. The encoded protein is CASSFKGVSTDTQYF.

This clonotype was detected ten times or more. This chain links TRBV19 with TRBJ1-5, with 10 bases lining up with TRBD1. The CDR3 consists of 14 residues. With 5 bases clipped from V and 10 bases from J, the junction kept 8 bases outside the gene matches. CDR1 is LNHDA and CDR2 is SQIVND in the germline V gene (reference sequence). The CDR3, as DNA: TGTGCCAGTAGTCTAGGACAGGGGGTCGGCCCCCAGCATTTT. It codes for CASSLGQGVGPQHF.

This clonotype was seen a few times. The V gene is TRBV18, the J gene TRBJ2-5; D possibly uses TRBD1 or TRBD2 (5 bases each). The CDR3 runs 14 residues. With 3 bases removed from V and 3 bases from J, the gap between germline ends came to 11 bases. The germline V gene encodes CDR1 KGHSH and CDR2 LQKENI. CDR3 coding DNA: TGTGCCAGCTCACCGGACTTGGGGGAAGAGACCCAGTACTTC. Translation gives CASSPDLGEETQYF.

In its sample, this clonotype was seen a few times. The rearrangement links TRBV4-3 to TRBJ2-5; no definite D call. In germline, CDR1 is LGHNA, CDR2 YSLEER. Trimming shortened V by 0 bases and J by 5 bases, and 13 bases separated the two germline ends. The CDR3 is 15 residues long. CDR3 bases: TGCGCCAGCAGCCAAGATCTGGCAGGCTCGGAGACCCAGTACTTC. This translates into CASSQDLAGSETQYF.

This clonotype was observed many times. The chain combines TRBV4-1 with TRBJ1-4, with D unclear. There are 16 residues in the CDR3. CDR1 and CDR2 (germline): MGHRA, YSYEKL. The V end was cut by 2 bases, the J end by 5 bases, with 15 bases between. CDR3 loop: CASSQIATMGNEKLFF. In DNA, the CDR3 is TGCGCCAGCAGCCAAATTGCCACTATGGGAAATGAAAAACTGTTTTTT.

This chain connects TRBV5-1 to TRBJ1-1, with TRBD1 as a possible D gene (5 bases). Germline V gene data show CDR1 as SGHRS and CDR2 as YFSETQ. The CDR3 length is 14 residues. V was shortened by 5 bases and J by 4 bases, with 15 bases between the two germline ends. CDR3 sequence: CASRSGGGSTEAFF. In nucleotides, the CDR3 is TGCGCCAGCAGATCTGGGGGGGGAAGCACTGAAGCTTTCTTT.

The chain employs TRBV6-5 and TRBJ2-1; TRBD1 matches 7 bases. The CDR3 is made up of 16 amino acids. V gave up 4 bases and J gave up 2 bases; unmatched junction bases: 8. Germline V CDR1 and CDR2: MNHEY, SVGAGI. The CDR3 DNA sequence: TGTGCCAGCAGTTCGTTACAGGGGCTTCCCTACAATGAGCAGTTCTTC. Protein product: CASSSLQGLPYNEQFF.

The chain recombines TRBV29-1 with TRBJ2-1; TRBD2 might be the D (5 bases). CDR3 size: 16 residues. V lost 3 bases to trimming and J lost 0 bases, with 15 bases between them. Germline V lookup: CDR1 SQVTM, CDR2 ANQGSEA. The CDR3 region is CSVDGELGSSYNEQFF. The CDR3 DNA sequence: TGCAGCGTTGACGGGGAGCTGGGAAGCTCCTACAATGAGCAGTTCTTC.

The chain is built from TRBV20-1 and TRBJ1-1; tentative D call: TRBD1 (5 bases). V was trimmed by 4 bases and J by 1 base, leaving 13 bases between them. Germline V gives CDR1 DFQATT, CDR2 SNEGSKA (reference sequence). The CDR3 runs 14 residues. In DNA form, the CDR3 reads TGCAGTGCTACAGGCGGGACTGGGAACACTGAAGCTTTCTTT. It translates to CSATGGTGNTEAFF.

The chain carries TRBV29-1 and TRBJ1-2; D call uncertain. The CDR3 is made up of 13 amino acids. Trimming took off 3 bases at V and 5 bases at J, with 13 bases between the two ends. From germline, CDR1 is SQVTM and CDR2 ANQGSEA. In nucleotides, the CDR3 is TGCAGCGTTGAGGGTTTGGAGAGTTATGGCTACACCTTC. Its translation: CSVEGLESYGYTF.

This clonotype was observed many times. The CDR3 loop is CSASGNSYNEQFF. The CDR3 bases are TGCAGTGCTAGTGGCAACTCCTACAATGAGCAGTTCTTC. The chain is built from TRBV20-1 and TRBJ2-1, with D unclear. Germline CDR1 and CDR2: DFQATT and SNEGSKA (reference sequence). The CDR3 is 13 residues long. The ends were cut back, 3 bases at V and 0 bases at J, with 6 bases in the middle.

The J gene is TRBJ2-5, the V gene TRBV27; D is perhaps TRBD2 (6 bases). The CDR3 runs 17 residues. The V end lost 6 bases, the J end lost 8 bases, and 28 bases lay between the germline ends. The germline CDR1 and CDR2 sequences are MNHEY and SMNVEV (reference sequence). The CDR3 protein is CASSLTGLQEMFGTQYF. DNA of the CDR3: TGTGCCAGCAGCCTAACCGGACTACAGGAAATGTTTGGTACCCAGTACTTC.

This clonotype was detected a few times. The rearrangement joins TRBV5-6 to TRBJ2-1; TRBD2 aligns across 7 bases. The J segment lost 3 bases and the V segment lost 0 bases, leaving 6 bases of the junction unmatched. The CDR3 runs to 16 residues. Germline values: CDR1 SGHDT, CDR2 YYEEEE. The CDR3 spells CASSLVGSGHYNEQFF. In DNA, the CDR3 is TGTGCCAGCAGCTTGGTAGGTAGCGGGCACTACAATGAGCAGTTCTTC.

This clonotype appeared a few times. This chain connects TRBV12-3 or TRBV12-4 to TRBJ1-1; unclear D gene. This CDR3 is 15 amino acids long. Trimming took off 2 bases at V and 1 base at J, with 11 bases between the two ends. Here the CDR3 reads CASSLYPHRNTEAFF. In DNA, the CDR3 is TGTGCCAGCAGTTTATATCCCCACAGGAACACTGAAGCTTTCTTT.

This clonotype has at least ten counts. This chain joins TRBV29-1 and TRBJ2-2; D unclear. The CDR3 has 12 amino acids. Germline CDR1 is SQVTM and CDR2 is ANQGSEA. V lost 7 bases, J lost 6 bases, and 12 bases lay in between. The CDR3, as DNA: TGCAGCGCCGGACCAGGAGCCGGGGAGCTGTTTTTT. It translates to CSAGPGAGELFF.

This clonotype was seen a handful of times. V and J are TRBV18 and TRBJ1-1; no clear D gene. Germline CDR1 is KGHSH and CDR2 is LQKENI. Trimming removed 2 bases from V and 7 bases from J, with 5 bases in between. The CDR3 loop spans 11 amino acids. The CDR3 reads CASSPDREAFF. The CDR3 bases are TGTGCCAGCTCACCAGACCGTGAAGCTTTCTTT.